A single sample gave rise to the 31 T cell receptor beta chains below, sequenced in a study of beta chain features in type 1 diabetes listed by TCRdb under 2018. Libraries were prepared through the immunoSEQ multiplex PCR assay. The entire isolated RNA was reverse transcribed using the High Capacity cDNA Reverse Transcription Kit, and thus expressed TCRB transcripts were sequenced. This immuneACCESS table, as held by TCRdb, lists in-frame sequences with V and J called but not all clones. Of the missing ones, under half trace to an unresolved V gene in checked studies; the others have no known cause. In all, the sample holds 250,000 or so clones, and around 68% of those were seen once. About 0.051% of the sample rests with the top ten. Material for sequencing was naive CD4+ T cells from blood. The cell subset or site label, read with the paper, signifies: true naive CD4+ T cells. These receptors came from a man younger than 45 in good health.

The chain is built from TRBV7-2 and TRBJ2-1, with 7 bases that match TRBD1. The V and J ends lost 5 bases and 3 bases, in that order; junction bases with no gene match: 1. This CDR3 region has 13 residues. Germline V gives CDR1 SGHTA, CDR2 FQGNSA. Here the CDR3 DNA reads TGTGCCAGCAGCGGGGACAGCTACAATGAGCAGTTCTTC. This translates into CASSGDSYNEQFF.

The CDR3 is CASSPGLNEQFF. In DNA form, the CDR3 reads TGTGCCAGCAGCCCCGGGCTCAATGAGCAGTTCTTC. V is TRBV9 and J is TRBJ2-1; D remains unclear. Germline V CDR1 and CDR2: SGDLS, YYNGEE. Trimming pared 4 bases from V and 6 bases from J, leaving 8 bases between. The CDR3 consists of 12 residues.

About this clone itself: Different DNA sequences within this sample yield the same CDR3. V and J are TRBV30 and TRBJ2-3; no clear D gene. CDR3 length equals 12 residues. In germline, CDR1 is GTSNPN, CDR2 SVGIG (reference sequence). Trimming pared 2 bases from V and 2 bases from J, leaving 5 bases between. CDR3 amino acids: CAWSPVTDTQYF. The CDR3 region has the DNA TGTGCCTGGAGTCCAGTCACAGATACGCAGTATTTT.

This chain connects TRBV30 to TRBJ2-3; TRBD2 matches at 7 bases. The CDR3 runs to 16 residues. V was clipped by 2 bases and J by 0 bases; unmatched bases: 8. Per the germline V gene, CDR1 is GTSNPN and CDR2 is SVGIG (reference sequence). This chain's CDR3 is CAWSPGTGGSTDTQYF. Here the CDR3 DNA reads TGTGCCTGGAGTCCCGGGACGGGAGGCAGCACAGATACGCAGTATTTT.

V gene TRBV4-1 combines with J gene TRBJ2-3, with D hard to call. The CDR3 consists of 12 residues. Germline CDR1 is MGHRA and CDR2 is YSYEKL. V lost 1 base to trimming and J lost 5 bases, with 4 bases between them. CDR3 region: CASSQVGDTQYF. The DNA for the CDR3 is TGCGCCAGCAGCCAAGTGGGAGATACGCAGTATTTT.

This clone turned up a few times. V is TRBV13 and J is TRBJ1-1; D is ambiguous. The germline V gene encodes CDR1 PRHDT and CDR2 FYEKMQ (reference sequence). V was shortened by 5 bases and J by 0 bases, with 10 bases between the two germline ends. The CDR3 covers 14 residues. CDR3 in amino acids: CASSTPPMNTEAFF. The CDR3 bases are TGTGCCAGCAGCACACCCCCAATGAACACTGAAGCTTTCTTT.

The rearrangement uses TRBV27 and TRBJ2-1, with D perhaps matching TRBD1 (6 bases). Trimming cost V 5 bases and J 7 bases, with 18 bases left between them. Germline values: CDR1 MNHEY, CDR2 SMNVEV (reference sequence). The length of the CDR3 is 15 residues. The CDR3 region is CASSPRGEVGNEQFF. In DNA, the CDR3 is TGTGCCAGCAGTCCCAGGGGTGAGGTGGGGAATGAGCAGTTCTTC.

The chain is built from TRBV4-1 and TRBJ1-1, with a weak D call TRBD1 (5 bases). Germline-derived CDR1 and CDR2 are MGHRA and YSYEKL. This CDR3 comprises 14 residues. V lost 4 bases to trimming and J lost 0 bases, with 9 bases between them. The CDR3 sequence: CASSPRVMNTEAFF. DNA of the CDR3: TGCGCCAGCAGCCCCAGGGTCATGAACACTGAAGCTTTCTTT.

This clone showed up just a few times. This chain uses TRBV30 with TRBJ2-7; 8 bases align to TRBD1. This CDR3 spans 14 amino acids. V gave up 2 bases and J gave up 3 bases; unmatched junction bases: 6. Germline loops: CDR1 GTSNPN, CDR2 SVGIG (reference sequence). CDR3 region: CAWSRGQGFYEQYF. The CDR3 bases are TGTGCCTGGAGTCGAGGACAGGGTTTCTACGAGCAGTACTTC.

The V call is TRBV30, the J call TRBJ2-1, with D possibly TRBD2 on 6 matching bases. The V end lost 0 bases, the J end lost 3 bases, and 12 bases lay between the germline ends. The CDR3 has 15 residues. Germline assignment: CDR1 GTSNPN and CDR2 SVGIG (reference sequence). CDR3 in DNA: TGTGCCTGGAGTGTAGGGCTAGCGAACTACAATGAGCAGTTCTTC. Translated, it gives CAWSVGLANYNEQFF. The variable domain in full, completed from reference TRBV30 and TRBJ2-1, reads SQTIHQWPATLVQPVGSPLSLECTVEGTSNPNLYWYRQAAGRGLQLLFYSVGIGQISSEVPQNLSASRPQDRQFILSSKKLLLSDSGFYLCAWSVGLANYNEQFFGPGTRLTVL.

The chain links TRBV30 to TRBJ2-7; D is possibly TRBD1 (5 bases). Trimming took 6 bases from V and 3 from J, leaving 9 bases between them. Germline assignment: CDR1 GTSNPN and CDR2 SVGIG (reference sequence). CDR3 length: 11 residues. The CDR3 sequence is CACRQGYEQYF. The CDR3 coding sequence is TGTGCCTGCCGCCAGGGCTACGAGCAGTACTTC.

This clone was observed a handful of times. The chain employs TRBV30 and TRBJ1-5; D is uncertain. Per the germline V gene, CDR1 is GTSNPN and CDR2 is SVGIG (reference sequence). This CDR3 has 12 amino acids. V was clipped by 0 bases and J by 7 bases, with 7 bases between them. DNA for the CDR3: TGTGCCTGGAGTGTGTCAGACCAGCCCCAGCATTTT. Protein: CAWSVSDQPQHF. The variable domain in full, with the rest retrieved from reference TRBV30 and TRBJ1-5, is SQTIHQWPATLVQPVGSPLSLECTVEGTSNPNLYWYRQAAGRGLQLLFYSVGIGQISSEVPQNLSASRPQDRQFILSSKKLLLSDSGFYLCAWSVSDQPQHFGDGTRLSIL.

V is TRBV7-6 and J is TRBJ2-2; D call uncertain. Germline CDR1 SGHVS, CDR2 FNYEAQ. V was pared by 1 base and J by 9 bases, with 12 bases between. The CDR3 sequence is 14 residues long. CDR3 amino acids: CASSLVMGSRELFF. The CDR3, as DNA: TGTGCCAGCAGCTTAGTGATGGGGTCACGGGAGCTGTTTTTT.

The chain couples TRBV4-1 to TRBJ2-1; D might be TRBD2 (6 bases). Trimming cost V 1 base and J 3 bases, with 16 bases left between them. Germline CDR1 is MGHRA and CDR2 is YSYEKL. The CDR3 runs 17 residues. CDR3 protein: CASSQGMSRTIYNEQFF. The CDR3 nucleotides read TGCGCCAGCAGCCAAGGAATGTCCAGGACTATCTACAATGAGCAGTTCTTC.

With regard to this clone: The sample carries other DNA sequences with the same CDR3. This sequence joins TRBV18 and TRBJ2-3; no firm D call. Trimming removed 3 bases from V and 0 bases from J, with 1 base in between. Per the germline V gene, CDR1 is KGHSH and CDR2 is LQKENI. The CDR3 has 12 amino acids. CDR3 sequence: CASSPSTDTQYF. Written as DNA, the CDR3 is TGTGCCAGCTCACCGAGCACAGATACGCAGTATTTT.

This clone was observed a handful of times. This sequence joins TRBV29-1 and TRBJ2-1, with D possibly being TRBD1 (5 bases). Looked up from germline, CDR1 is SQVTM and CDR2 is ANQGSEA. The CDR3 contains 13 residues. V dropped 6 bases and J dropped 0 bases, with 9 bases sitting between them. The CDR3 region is CSVARGSYNEQFF. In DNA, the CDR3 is TGCAGCGTAGCAAGGGGCTCCTACAATGAGCAGTTCTTC.

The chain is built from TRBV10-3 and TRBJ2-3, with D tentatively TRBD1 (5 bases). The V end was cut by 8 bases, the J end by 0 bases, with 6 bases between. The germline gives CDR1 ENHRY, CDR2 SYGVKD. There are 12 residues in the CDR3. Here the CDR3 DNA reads TGTGCCATCCAGGGAAGCACAGATACGCAGTATTTT. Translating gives CAIQGSTDTQYF.

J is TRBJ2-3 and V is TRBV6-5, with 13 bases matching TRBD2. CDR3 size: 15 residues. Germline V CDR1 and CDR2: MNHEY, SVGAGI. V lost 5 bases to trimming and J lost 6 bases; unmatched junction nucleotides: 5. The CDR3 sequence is CASSRLAGGSDTQYF. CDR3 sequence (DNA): TGTGCCAGCAGTAGACTAGCGGGAGGATCTGATACGCAGTATTTT.

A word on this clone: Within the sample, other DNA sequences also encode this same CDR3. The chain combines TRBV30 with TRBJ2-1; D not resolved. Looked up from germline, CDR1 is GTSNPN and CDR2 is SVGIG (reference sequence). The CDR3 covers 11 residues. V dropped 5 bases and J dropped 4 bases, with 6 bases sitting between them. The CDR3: CAWSRYNEQFF. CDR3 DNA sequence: TGTGCCTGGTCCAGGTACAATGAGCAGTTCTTC.

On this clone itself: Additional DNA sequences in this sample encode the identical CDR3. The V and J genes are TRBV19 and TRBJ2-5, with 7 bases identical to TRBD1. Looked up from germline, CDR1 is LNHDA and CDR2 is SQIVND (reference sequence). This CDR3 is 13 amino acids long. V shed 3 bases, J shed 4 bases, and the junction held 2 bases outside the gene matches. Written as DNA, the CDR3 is TGTGCCAGTAGTATTGGGACAGCAGAGACCCAGTACTTC. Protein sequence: CASSIGTAETQYF.

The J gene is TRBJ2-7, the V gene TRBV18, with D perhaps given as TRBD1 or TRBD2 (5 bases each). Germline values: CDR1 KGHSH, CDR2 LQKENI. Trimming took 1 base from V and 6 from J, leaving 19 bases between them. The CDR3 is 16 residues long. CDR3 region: CASSPRRPINGAEQYF. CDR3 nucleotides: TGTGCCAGCTCACCACGGCGACCTATAAACGGGGCCGAGCAGTACTTC.

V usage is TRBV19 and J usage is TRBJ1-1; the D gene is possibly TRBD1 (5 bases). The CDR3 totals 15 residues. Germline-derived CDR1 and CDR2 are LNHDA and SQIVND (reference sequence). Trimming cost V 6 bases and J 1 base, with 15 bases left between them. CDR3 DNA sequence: TGTGCCAGTAGCATCCACCGGGGGAGGAACACTGAAGCTTTCTTT. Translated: CASSIHRGRNTEAFF.

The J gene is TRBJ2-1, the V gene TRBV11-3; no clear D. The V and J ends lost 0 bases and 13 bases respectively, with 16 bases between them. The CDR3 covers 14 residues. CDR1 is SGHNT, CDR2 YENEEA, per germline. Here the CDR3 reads CASSLDKVAGRQFF. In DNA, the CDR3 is TGTGCCAGCAGCTTAGATAAGGTAGCCGGGCGACAGTTCTTC.

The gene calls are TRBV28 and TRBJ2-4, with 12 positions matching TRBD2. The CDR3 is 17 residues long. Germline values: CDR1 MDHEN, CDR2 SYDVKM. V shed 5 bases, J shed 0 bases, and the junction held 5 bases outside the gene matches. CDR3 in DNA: TGTGCCAGCAGTCCCCCGGGACTAGCGGGAGCCAAAAACATTCAGTACTTC. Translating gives CASSPPGLAGAKNIQYF. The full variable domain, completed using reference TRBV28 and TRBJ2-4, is DVKVTQSSRYLVKRTGEKVFLECVQDMDHENMFWYRQDPGLGLRLIYFSYDVKMKEKGDIPEGYSVSREKKERFSLILESASTNQTSMYLCASSPPGLAGAKNIQYFGAGTRLSVL.

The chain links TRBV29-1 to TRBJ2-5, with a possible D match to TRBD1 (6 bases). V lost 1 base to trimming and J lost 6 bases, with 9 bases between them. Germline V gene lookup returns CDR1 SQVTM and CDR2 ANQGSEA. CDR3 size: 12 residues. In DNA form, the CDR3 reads TGCAGCGTTGAAGCCAGGGGTCAGACCCAGTACTTC. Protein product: CSVEARGQTQYF.

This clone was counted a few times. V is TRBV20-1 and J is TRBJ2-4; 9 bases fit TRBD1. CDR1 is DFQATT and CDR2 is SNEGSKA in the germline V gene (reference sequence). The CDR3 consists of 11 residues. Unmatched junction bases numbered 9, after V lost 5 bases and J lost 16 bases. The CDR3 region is CSAVEQGAIYF. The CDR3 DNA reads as TGCAGTGCTGTAGAACAGGGGGCAATCTACTTC.

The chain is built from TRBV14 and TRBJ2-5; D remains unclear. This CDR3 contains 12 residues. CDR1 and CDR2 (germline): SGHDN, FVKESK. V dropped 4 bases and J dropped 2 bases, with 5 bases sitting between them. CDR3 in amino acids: CASSLVQETQYF. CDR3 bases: TGTGCCAGCAGCCTCGTTCAAGAGACCCAGTACTTC.

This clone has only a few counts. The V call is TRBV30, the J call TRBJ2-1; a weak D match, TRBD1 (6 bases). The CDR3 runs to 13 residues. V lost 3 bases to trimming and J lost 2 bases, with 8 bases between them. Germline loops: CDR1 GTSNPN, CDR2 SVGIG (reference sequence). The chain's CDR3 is CAWRQGTYNEQFF. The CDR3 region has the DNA TGTGCCTGGAGGCAGGGGACCTACAATGAGCAGTTCTTC. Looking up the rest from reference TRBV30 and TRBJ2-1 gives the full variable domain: SQTIHQWPATLVQPVGSPLSLECTVEGTSNPNLYWYRQAAGRGLQLLFYSVGIGQISSEVPQNLSASRPQDRQFILSSKKLLLSDSGFYLCAWRQGTYNEQFFGPGTRLTVL.

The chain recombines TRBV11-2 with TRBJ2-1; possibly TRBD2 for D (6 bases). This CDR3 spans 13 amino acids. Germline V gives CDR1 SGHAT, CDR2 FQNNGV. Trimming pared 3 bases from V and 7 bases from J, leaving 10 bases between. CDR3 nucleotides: TGTGCCAGCAGCTTTCAGGGAGGAAATGAGCAGTTCTTC. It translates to CASSFQGGNEQFF.

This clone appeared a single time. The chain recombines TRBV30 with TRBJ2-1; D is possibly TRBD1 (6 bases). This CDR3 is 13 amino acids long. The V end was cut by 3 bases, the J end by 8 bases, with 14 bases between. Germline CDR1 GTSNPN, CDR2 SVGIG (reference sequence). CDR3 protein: CAWRAGGGHEQFF. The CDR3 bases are TGTGCCTGGAGGGCCGGTGGGGGCCATGAGCAGTTCTTC.

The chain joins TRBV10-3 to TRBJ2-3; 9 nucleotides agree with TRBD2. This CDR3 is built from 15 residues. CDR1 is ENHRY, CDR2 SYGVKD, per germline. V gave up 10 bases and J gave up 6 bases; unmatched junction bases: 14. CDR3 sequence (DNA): TGTGCCACGAACCTCCGGTTAGCGGGAGATGATACGCAGTATTTT. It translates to CATNLRLAGDDTQYF.